Included here is one T cell receptor (beta chain) sequence, with context. The antigen is undetermined. The entry originates in a study of T-cell reconstitution after alpha-beta-depleted transplantation in children. Findings and limits, study-wide: The origin of alpha-beta T cells about two months after transplant was reportedly several hundred expanded graft clones.

The trim removed 3 bases at V and 0 bases at J, leaving 7 bases unmatched. Germline assignment: CDR1 SGHVS and CDR2 FQNEAQ. The CDR3 consists of 17 residues. Unique molecular identifiers were built into the TCRbeta library. TCRdb re-called the PCR reads through MiXCR, storing one row per CDR3 protein. The data hold some 830,000 distinct CDR3 sequences, with 15% to 20% observed a single time. Source: PBMCs, mostly from graft donor cells, taken 360 days after TCRalphabeta/CD19-depleted stem cell transplant. This chain joins TRBV7-8 and TRBJ1-5; 8 positions agree with TRBD1. This receptor was taken from a male patient younger than 18 who had a stem cell transplant for acute lymphoblastic leukemia, so the T cells may come from the graft donor. CDR3 residues: CASSLEQGGVSNQPQHF. CDR3 DNA sequence: TGTGCCAGCAGCTTGGAACAGGGGGGAGTTAGCAATCAGCCCCAGCATTTT.